This TCR beta chain was observed in a study of T cell responses to AZD1222 COVID-19 vaccine. Study-level points and caveats: Clonal diversity was possibly underestimated, and white British individuals and females predominated among donors. Researchers took repertoire samples only after the peak T cell response had come. Along spike, vaccine-associated CD4 TCRs were found throughout, with dominance at 160-218 and 743-854. Reportedly, nearly half of unique spike TCRs recognized epitopes outside B.1.351/B.1.1.7 mutations.

A word on this clone: The antigen is unknown.

Assay used: immunoSEQ multiplex PCR; TCRdb lists only in-frame clones, some missing. Among about 170,000 clones, 80% to 95% were seen once, and the ten largest hold 1.6%. The CDR3 is 14 residues long. Germline V CDR1 and CDR2: SGDLS, YYNGEE. Trimming removed 6 bases from V and 7 bases from J; junction bases left unmatched: 9. This specimen consisted of peripheral blood, obtained on day 0 of AZD1222 vaccination. The chain carries TRBV9 and TRBJ1-2, with 10 positions matching TRBD1. This TCR was sampled from an adult in good health. The CDR3 region has the DNA TGTGCCAGCAAGGGACAGGGGAGGGAGAGTGGCTACACCTTC. It yields the protein CASKGQGRESGYTF.